This is a list of T cell receptor beta chains from one sample in a study of TIL therapy for anti-PD-1-resistant metastatic lung cancer. Sequenced by immunoSEQ multiplex PCR; TCRdb stores in-frame clones only, minus some. This table has some 26,000 clones, roughly two thirds appearing once. Specimen: tumor tissue, collected at baseline. The receptors were sampled from a woman aged 30 to 85 with non-small cell lung cancer. CDR3s include the opening cysteine and the closing phenylalanine or tryptophan.

v_gene	j_gene	len	CDR3aa
TRBV30	TRBJ2-7	10	CAWGIYEQYF
TRBV2	TRBJ2-2	11	CASSVAGELFF
TRBV4-1	TRBJ1-2	15	CASSQVTGWDYGYTF
TRBV6-5	TRBJ1-2	14	CASSYEGLGYGYTF
TRBV7-9	TRBJ2-1	11	CASSLLGEQFF
TRBV27	TRBJ2-5	16	CASSQLAGAGGETQYF
TRBV7-9	TRBJ2-5	15	CASSSSRTGGETQYF
TRBV10-3	NA	13	CAISRGLAYEQYF
TRBV15	TRBJ1-4	18	CATSRDRGTVATNEKLFF
TRBV6-1	TRBJ2-3	14	CASRGTGFTDTQYF
TRBV4-1	TRBJ2-2	14	CASSLGQGARELFF
TRBV12-5	TRBJ2-7	14	CASGLTSGIYEQYF
TRBV5-1	TRBJ2-3	13	CASSLVHSDTQYF
TRBV6-6	TRBJ1-3	16	CASSSHQRSSGNTIYF
TRBV7-4	TRBJ2-1	22	CASSLAGSRRALWGFSYNEQFF
TRBV2	TRBJ1-1	15	CASRAQQGGNTEAFF
TRBV2	TRBJ1-5	14	CASSVELSNQPQHF
TRBV2	TRBJ2-7	14	CASRPAGVSHEQYF
TRBV29-1	TRBJ2-7	16	CSVGGSGLFSSYEQYF
TRBV11-2	TRBJ2-3	16	CASSRTGTSGNIPQYF
TRBV19	TRBJ1-2	16	CASSPSGAALDYGYTF
TRBV2	TRBJ1-5	14	CASSPGQGWQPQHF
TRBV5-6	TRBJ2-2	18	CASSLGGTRLTLAGELFF
TRBV5-4	TRBJ2-3	16	CASSGGKGWQGDTQYF
TRBV29-1	TRBJ2-1	15	CSVDNRGSSYNEQFF
TRBV5-1	TRBJ2-3	16	CASSLAGADRTDTQYF
TRBV10-2	TRBJ2-1	13	CASSEASSNEQFF
TRBV9	TRBJ1-2	14	CASSGGTGNYGYTF
TRBV6-1	TRBJ2-7	17	CASSDSRGMGYTYEQYF
TRBV6-6	TRBJ2-2	12	CASRTNTGELFF
TRBV4-1	TRBJ2-7	14	CASSQDSGGAEQYF
TRBV9	TRBJ2-2	16	CASSARAAPGTGELFF
TRBV5-1	TRBJ2-3	15	CASSLAGGPEDTQYF
TRBV10-1	TRBJ1-1	15	CASSEPGQMNTEAFF
TRBV5-4	TRBJ2-3	18	CASSSGPLGTSGTDTQYF
TRBV21-1	TRBJ2-7	16	CASSAWPLAGVDEQYF
TRBV7-6	TRBJ2-7	17	CASSLEARGHHVYEQYF
TRBV10-2	TRBJ2-7	13	CASSEGGVYEQYF
TRBV5-4	TRBJ2-7	16	CASSLAGAGFSYEQYF
TRBV20-1	TRBJ2-1	11	CSATIDEGQFF
TRBV5-4	TRBJ2-7	14	CASSFRGGSYEQYF